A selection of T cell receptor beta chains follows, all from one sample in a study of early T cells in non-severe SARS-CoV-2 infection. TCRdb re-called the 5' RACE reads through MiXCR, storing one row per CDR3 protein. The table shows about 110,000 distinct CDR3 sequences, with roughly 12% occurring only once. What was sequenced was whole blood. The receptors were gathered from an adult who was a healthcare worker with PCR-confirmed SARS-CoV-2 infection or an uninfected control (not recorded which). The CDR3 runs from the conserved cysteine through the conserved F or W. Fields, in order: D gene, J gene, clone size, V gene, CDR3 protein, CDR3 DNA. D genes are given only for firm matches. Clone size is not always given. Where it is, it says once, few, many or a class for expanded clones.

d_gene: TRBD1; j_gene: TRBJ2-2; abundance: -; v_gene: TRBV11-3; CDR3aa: CASSRRTGKDGELFF; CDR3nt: TGTGCCAGCAGCCGACGGACAGGGAAGGACGGGGAGCTGTTTTTT
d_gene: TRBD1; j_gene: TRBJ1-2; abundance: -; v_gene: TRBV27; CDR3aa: CASSLLRTGGLGGYTF; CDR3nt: TGTGCCAGCAGTTTACTCCGGACAGGGGGCTTGGGAGGCTACACCTTC
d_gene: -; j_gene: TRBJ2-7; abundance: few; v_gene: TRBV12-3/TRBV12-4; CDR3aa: CASSFRLTYEQYF; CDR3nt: TGTGCCAGCAGTTTCCGTTTAACGTACGAGCAGTACTTC
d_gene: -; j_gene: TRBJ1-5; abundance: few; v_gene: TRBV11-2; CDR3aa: CASSFGTFPHQPQHF; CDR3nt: TGTGCCAGCAGCTTCGGGACATTCCCCCACCAGCCCCAGCATTTT
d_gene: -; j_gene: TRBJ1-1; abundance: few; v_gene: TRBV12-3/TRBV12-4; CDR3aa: CASSSGVGTEAFF; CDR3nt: TGTGCCAGCAGTTCAGGGGTGGGAACTGAAGCTTTCTTT
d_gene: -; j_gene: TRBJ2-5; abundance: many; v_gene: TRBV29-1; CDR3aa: CSVWGREETQYF; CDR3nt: TGCAGCGTTTGGGGGAGAGAAGAGACCCAGTACTTC
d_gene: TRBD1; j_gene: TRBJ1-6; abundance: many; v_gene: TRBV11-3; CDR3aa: CASSQGGTGDSPLHF; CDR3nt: TGTGCCAGCAGCCAGGGGGGGACAGGGGATTCACCCCTCCACTTT
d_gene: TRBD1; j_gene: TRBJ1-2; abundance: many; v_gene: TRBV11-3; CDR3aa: CASSPSGTGGSGYTF; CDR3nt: TGTGCCAGCAGCCCATCCGGGACAGGGGGCAGCGGCTACACCTTC
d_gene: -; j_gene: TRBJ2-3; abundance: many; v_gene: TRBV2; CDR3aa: CASSVQGQTDTQYF; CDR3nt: TGTGCCAGCAGTGTACAGGGCCAAACAGATACGCAGTATTTT
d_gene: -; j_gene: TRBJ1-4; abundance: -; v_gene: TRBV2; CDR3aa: CASSRQPPGRAQNEKLFF; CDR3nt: TGTGCCAGCAGTCGGCAACCACCGGGCCGGGCGCAGAATGAAAAACTGTTTTTT
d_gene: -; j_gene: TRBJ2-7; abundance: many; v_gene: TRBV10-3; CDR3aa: CAISLSSYEQYF; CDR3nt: TGTGCCATCAGCCTAAGTTCCTACGAGCAGTACTTC
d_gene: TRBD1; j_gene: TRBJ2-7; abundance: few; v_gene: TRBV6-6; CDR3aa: CASSYGSQGNEQYF; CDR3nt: TGTGCCAGCAGTTACGGGTCACAGGGGAACGAGCAGTACTTC
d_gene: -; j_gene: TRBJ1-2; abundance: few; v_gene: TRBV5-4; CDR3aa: CASSLPSWGYTF; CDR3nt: TGTGCCAGCAGTCTACCGTCCTGGGGCTACACCTTC
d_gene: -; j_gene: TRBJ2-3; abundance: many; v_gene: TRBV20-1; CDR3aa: CSASRPRGPQYF; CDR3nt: TGCAGTGCTTCTAGGCCCCGGGGGCCGCAGTATTTT
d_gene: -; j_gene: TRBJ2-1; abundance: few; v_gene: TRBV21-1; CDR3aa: CARDPPDEQFF; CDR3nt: TGTGCCAGGGACCCCCCCGATGAGCAGTTCTTC
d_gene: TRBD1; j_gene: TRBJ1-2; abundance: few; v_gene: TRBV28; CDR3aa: CASSPRQGLGYTF; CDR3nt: TGTGCCAGCAGTCCCCGACAGGGGCTTGGCTACACCTTC
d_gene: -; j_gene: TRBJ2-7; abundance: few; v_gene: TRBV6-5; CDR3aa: CASSYSTSSYEQYF; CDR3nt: TGTGCCAGCAGTTACTCGACCTCGTCATACGAGCAGTACTTC
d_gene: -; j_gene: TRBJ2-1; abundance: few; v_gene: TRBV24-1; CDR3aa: CATSAQGLTIF; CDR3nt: TGTGCCACCAGTGCCCAGGGCCTTACAATCTTC
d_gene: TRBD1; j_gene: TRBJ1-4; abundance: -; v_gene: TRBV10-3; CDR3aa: CAISADRVPNEKLFF; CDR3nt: TGTGCCATCAGCGCCGACAGGGTACCTAATGAAAAACTGTTTTTT
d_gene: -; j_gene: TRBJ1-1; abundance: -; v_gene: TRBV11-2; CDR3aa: CAISLAVNTEAFF; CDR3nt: TGTGCCATCAGCTTAGCAGTGAACACTGAAGCTTTCTTT
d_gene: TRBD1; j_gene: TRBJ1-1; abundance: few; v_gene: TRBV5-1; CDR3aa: CASSTGTERMNTEAFF; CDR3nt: TGCGCCAGCAGCACTGGGACAGAAAGGATGAACACTGAAGCTTTCTTT
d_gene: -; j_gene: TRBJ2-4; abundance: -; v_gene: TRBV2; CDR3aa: CASSPQELAKNIQYF; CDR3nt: TGTGCCAGCAGCCCCCAGGAGCTAGCCAAAAACATTCAGTACTTC
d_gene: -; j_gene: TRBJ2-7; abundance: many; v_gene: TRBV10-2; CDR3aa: CASSRAGFYEQYF; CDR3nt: TGCGCCAGCAGCCGGGCGGGATTCTACGAGCAGTACTTC
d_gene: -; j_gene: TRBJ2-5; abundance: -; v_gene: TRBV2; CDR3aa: CASIRSPQETQYF; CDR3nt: TGTGCCAGCATCAGGTCACCACAAGAGACCCAGTACTTC
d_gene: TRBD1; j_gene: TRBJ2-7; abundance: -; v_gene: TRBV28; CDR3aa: CASRVDRDYEQYF; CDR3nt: TGTGCCAGCAGGGTAGACAGGGACTACGAGCAGTACTTC
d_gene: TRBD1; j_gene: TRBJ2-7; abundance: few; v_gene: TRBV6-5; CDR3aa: CASSPPGQGGLNEQYF; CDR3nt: TGTGCCAGCAGTCCCCCGGGACAGGGAGGGTTGAACGAGCAGTACTTC
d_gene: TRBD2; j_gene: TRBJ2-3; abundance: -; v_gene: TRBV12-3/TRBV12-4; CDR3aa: CASSTRLAGVTDTQYF; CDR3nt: TGTGCCAGCAGTACCCGACTAGCGGGGGTGACAGATACGCAGTATTTT
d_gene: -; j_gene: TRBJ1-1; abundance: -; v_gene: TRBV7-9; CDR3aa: CASSLDPRLPNTEAFF; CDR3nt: TGTGCCAGCAGCTTAGATCCCAGATTACCGAACACTGAAGCTTTCTTT
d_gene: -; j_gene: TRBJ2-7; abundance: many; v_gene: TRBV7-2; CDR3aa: CASSSNRDAYEQYF; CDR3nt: TGTGCCAGCAGCTCAAACCGAGACGCTTACGAGCAGTACTTC
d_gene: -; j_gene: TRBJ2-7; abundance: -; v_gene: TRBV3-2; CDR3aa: CASSPRGMNYPPYEQYF; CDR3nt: TGTGCCAGCAGCCCCCGTGGTATGAACTACCCTCCCTACGAGCAGTACTTC
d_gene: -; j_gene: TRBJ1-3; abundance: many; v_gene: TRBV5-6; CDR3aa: CASSLGDRLGNTIYF; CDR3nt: TGTGCCAGCAGCTTGGGCGACAGGCTTGGAAACACCATATATTTT
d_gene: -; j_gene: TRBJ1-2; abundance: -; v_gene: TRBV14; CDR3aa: CASSQGPGTNYGYTF; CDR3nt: TGTGCCAGCAGCCAAGGCCCCGGGACCAACTATGGCTACACCTTC
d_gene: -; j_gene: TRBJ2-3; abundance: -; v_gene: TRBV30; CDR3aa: CAWTSLGTDTQYF; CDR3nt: TGTGCCTGGACTAGCCTCGGGACAGATACGCAGTATTTT
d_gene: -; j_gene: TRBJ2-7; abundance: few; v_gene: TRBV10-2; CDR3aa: CASSDLVLTEQHF; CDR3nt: TGCGCCAGCAGCGATCTCGTTCTCACAGAGCAGCACTTC